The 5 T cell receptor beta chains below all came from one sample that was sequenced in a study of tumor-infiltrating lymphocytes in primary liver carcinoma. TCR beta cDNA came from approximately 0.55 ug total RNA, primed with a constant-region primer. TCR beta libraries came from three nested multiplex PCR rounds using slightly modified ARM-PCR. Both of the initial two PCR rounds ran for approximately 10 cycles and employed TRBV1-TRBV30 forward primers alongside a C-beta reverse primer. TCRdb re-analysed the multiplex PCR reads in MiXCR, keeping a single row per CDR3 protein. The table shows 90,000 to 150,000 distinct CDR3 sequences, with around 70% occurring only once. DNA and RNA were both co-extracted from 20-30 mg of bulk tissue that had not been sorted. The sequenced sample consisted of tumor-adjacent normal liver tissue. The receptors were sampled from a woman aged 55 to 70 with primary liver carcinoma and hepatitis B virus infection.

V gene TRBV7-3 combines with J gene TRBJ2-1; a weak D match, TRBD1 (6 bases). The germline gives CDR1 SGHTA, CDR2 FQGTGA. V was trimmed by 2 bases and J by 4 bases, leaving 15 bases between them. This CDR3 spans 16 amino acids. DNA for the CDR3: TGTGCCAGCAGCTTATCCGGGACACTGGTGTACAATGAGCAGTTCTTC. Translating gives CASSLSGTLVYNEQFF. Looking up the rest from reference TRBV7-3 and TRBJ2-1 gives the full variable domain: GAGVSQTPSNKVTEKGKYVELRCDPISGHTALYWYRQSLGQGPEFLIYFQGTGAADDSGLPNDRFFAVRPEGSVSTLKIQRTERGDSAVYLCASSLSGTLVYNEQFFGPGTRLTVL.

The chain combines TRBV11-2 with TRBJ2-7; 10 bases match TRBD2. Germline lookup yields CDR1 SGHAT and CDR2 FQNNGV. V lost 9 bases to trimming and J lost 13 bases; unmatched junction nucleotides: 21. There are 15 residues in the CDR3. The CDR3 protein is CASSIGPSGSYEYYF. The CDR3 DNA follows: TGTGCCAGTAGCATAGGGCCTAGCGGGAGCTACGAGTACTACTTC.

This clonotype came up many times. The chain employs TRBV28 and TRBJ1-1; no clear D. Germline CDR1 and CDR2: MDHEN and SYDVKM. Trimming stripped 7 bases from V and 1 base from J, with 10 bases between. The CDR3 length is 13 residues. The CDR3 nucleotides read TGTGCCAGCACCCGACACGGGAACACTGAAGCTTTCTTT. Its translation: CASTRHGNTEAFF.

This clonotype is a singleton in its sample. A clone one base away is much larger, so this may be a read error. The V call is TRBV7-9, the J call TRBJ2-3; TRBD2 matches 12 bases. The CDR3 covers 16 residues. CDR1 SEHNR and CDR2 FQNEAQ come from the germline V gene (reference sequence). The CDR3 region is CVSSPRLAGGTDTQYF. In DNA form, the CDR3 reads TGTGTCAGCAGCCCCCGACTAGCGGGAGGCACAGATACGCAGTATTTT.

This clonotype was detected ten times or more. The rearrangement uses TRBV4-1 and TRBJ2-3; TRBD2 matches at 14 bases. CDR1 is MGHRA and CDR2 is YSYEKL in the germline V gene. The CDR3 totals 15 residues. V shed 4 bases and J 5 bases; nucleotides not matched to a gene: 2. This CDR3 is CASSPTSGRVDTQYF. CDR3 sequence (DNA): TGCGCCAGCAGCCCGACTAGCGGGAGGGTAGATACGCAGTATTTT.